This TCR beta chain emerged from a study of T cell responses to AZD1222 COVID-19 vaccine. Assay used: immunoSEQ multiplex PCR; TCRdb lists only in-frame clones, some missing. The sample gives roughly 120,000 clones, about 89% of which show up once; roughly 4.3% is in the top ten. The germline gives CDR1 LGHDT, CDR2 YNNKEL (reference sequence). V lost 4 bases to trimming and J lost 15 bases; unmatched junction nucleotides: 9. This CDR3 comprises 12 residues. The sequences come from peripheral blood, collected 28 days after the second AZD1222 dose. The chain couples TRBV3-1 (or the pseudogene TRBV3-2) to TRBJ2-1, with TRBD1 matching 7 bases. This TCR was recovered from an adult who received the AZD1222 COVID-19 vaccine. This CDR3 reads CASSPGGLTPFF. Here the CDR3 DNA reads TGTGCCAGCAGCCCAGGGGGATTAACGCCGTTCTTC.